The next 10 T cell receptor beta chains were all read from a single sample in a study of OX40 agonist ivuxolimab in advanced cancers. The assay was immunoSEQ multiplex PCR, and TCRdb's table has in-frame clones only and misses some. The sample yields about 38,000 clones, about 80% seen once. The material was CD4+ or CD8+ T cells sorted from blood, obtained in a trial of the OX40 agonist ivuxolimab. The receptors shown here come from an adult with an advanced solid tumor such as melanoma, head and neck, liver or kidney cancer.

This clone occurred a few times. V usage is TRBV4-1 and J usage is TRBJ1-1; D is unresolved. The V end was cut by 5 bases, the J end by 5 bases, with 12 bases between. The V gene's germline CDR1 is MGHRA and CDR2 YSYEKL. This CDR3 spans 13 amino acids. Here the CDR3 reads CASSSPPETEAFF. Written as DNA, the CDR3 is TGCGCCAGCAGCTCCCCCCCGGAGACTGAAGCTTTCTTT.

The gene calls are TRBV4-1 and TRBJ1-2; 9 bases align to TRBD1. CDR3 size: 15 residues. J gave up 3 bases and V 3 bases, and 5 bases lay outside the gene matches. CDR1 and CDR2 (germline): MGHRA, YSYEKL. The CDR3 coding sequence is TGCGCCAGCAGCCACCCCCGGGACAGGGACTATGGCTACACCTTC. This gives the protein CASSHPRDRDYGYTF.

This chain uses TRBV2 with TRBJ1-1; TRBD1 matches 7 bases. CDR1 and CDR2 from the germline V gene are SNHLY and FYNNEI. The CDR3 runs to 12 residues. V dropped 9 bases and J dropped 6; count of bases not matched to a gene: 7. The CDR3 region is CARRTGRAEAFF. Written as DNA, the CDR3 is TGTGCCAGACGGACAGGTCGCGCTGAAGCTTTCTTT.

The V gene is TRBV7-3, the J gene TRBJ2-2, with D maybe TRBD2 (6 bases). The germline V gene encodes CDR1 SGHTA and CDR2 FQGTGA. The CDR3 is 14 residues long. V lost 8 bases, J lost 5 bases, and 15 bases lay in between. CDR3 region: CASGPGARTGELFF. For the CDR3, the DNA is TGTGCCAGCGGCCCGGGAGCGCGGACCGGGGAGCTGTTTTTT.

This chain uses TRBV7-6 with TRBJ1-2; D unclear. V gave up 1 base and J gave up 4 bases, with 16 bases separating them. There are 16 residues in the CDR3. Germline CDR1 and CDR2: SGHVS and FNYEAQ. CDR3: CASSLGGGWAAYGYTF. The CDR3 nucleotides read TGTGCCAGCAGCTTAGGGGGAGGATGGGCGGCCTATGGCTACACCTTC. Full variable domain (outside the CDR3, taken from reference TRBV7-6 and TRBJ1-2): GAGVSQSPRYKVTKRGQDVALRCDPISGHVSLYWYRQALGQGPEFLTYFNYEAQQDKSGLPNDRFSAERPEGSISTLTIQRTEQRDSAMYRCASSLGGGWAAYGYTFGSGTRLTVV.

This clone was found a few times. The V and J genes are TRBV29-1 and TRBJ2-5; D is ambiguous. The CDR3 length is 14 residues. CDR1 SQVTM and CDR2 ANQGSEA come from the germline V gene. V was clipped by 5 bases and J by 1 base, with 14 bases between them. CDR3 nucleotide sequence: TGCAGCGTTTTCGTCAAGTGGGGCCAAGAGACCCAGTACTTC. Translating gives CSVFVKWGQETQYF.

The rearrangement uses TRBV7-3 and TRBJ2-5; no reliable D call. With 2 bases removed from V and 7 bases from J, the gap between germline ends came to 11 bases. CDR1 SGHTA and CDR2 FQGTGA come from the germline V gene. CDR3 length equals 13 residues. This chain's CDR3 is CASSLGGYGTQYF. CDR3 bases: TGTGCCAGCAGCTTAGGCGGATACGGGACCCAGTACTTC.

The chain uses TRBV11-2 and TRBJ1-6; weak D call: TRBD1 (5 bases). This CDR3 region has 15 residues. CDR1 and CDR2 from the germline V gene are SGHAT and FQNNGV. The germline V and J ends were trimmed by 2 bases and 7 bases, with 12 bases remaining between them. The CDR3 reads CASSLQDTLNSPLHF. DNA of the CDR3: TGTGCCAGCAGCTTACAGGACACCCTAAATTCACCCCTCCACTTT.

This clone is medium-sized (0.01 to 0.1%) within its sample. For the CDR3, the DNA is TGCAGCGGTGGAACGAACACTGAAGCTTTCTTT. It is translated as CSGGTNTEAFF. The chain recombines TRBV29-1 with TRBJ1-1; D unclear. The V gene lost 7 bases and the J gene lost 1 base, with 7 bases spanning the gap. The CDR3 sequence is 11 residues long. CDR1 and CDR2 (germline): SQVTM, ANQGSEA.

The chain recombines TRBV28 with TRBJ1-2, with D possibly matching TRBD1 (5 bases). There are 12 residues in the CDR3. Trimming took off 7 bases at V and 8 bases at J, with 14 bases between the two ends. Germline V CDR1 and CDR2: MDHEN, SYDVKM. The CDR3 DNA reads TGTGCCAGCACCCTTGGGGGAGAGGGCTACACCTTC. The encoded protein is CASTLGGEGYTF.